This T cell receptor (beta chain) was sequenced during a study of blood T cell repertoires in COVID-19. Participants, roughly 18 to 89 years old, spanned around 25 US areas. Clinical histories supplied by participants themselves formed the basis of cohort assignment. Two consecutive negative NP/OP PCR tests, clearance, or resolved symptoms defined Cohort 3 recovery. Sequencing used immunoSEQ multiplex PCR; TCRdb keeps in-frame clones, though not all of them. The sample carries 160,000 or so clones, 65% to 90% recorded once. V lost 3 bases and J lost 6; bases outside the gene matches: 6. Germline V gene data show CDR1 as SEHNR and CDR2 as FQNEAQ (reference sequence). CDR3 length equals 15 residues.

Sequenced material: PBMCs or T cells enriched from blood (not recorded which). The TCR originated in a man aged 50 to 59 who had recovered from COVID-19. The V call is TRBV7-9, the J call TRBJ2-2, with 8 bases identical to TRBD2. In DNA, the CDR3 is TGTGCCAGCAGCTTTTCGAGCGGGGGATCCGGGGAGCTGTTTTTT. This gives the protein CASSFSSGGSGELFF.